These 25 T cell receptor beta chains were sequenced from one sample in a study of shared clonotypes between healthy human individuals. The data were produced by immunoSEQ multiplex PCR, yet TCRdb's version contains in-frame clones alone and is incomplete. This table holds some 2.1 million clones, about 95% found once. The specimen sequenced was naive CD4+ T cells sorted from blood. Subset of the sample: CD45RA+ positively selected. These receptors came from a man in his late teens or twenties in good health.

Turning to this clone: The sample carries other DNA sequences with the same CDR3. The chain links TRBV5-1 to TRBJ1-2; 8 nucleotides match TRBD1. Germline V gene lookup returns CDR1 SGHRS and CDR2 YFSETQ. CDR3 length: 13 amino acids. J gave up 6 bases and V 0 bases, and 1 base lay outside the gene matches. In nucleotides, the CDR3 is TGCGCCAGCAGCTTGGGGACAGGGAATGGCTACACCTTC. Translating gives CASSLGTGNGYTF.

The rearrangement joins TRBV30 to TRBJ2-1; 7 nucleotides match TRBD2. This CDR3 region has 14 residues. The V gene end was trimmed by 4 bases and the J gene end by 4 bases; junction bases not matched to a gene: 7. The germline V gene encodes CDR1 GTSNPN and CDR2 SVGIG (reference sequence). The DNA for the CDR3 is TGTGCCTGGACGGCGGGAGTTGCGTACAATGAGCAGTTCTTC. This sequence encodes CAWTAGVAYNEQFF. Drawing the rest from reference TRBV30 and TRBJ2-1, the complete variable domain is SQTIHQWPATLVQPVGSPLSLECTVEGTSNPNLYWYRQAAGRGLQLLFYSVGIGQISSEVPQNLSASRPQDRQFILSSKKLLLSDSGFYLCAWTAGVAYNEQFFGPGTRLTVL.

The J gene is TRBJ2-3, the V gene TRBV6-6; D may correspond to TRBD1 or TRBD2 (5 bases each). This CDR3 has 13 residues. The V and J ends lost 0 bases and 6 bases respectively, with 7 bases between them. Germline loops: CDR1 MNHNY, CDR2 SVGAGI (reference sequence). Here the CDR3 reads CASSYSGVDTQYF. Here the CDR3 DNA reads TGTGCCAGCAGTTACTCGGGGGTTGATACGCAGTATTTT.

V gene TRBV6-4 combines with J gene TRBJ2-2; 8 nucleotides match TRBD1. The CDR3 has 15 residues. The germline CDR1 and CDR2 sequences are MRHNA and SNTAGT. The V segment lost 4 bases and the J segment 6 bases; nucleotides outside the gene matches: 7. The CDR3 region is CASSAGTGVSGELFF. The CDR3 nucleotides are TGTGCCAGCAGTGCCGGGACAGGTGTCTCCGGGGAGCTGTTTTTT.

The chain uses TRBV7-8 and TRBJ1-2; unclear D gene. V dropped 5 bases and J dropped 4 bases, with 14 bases sitting between them. The CDR3 has 14 residues. Looked up from germline, CDR1 is SGHVS and CDR2 is FQNEAQ. The DNA for the CDR3 is TGTGCCAGCAGCCCTGCTGAGGGCACCTATGGCTACACCTTC. This sequence encodes CASSPAEGTYGYTF.

The J gene is TRBJ2-1, the V gene TRBV12-5; 10 bases line up with TRBD2. The CDR3 runs to 17 residues. After removal of 2 bases from V and 4 bases from J, the junction contained 8 bases not matched to a gene. Germline V gene lookup returns CDR1 LGHNT and CDR2 FRNRAP. DNA for the CDR3: TGTGCTAGTGGTTTGACTAGCGGGACGGTGAGATACAATGAGCAGTTCTTC. This codes for CASGLTSGTVRYNEQFF. Looking up the rest from reference TRBV12-5 and TRBJ2-1 gives the full variable domain: DARVTQTPRHKVTEMGQEVTMRCQPILGHNTVFWYRQTMMQGLELLAYFRNRAPLDDSGMPKDRFSAEMPDATLATLKIQPSEPRDSAVYFCASGLTSGTVRYNEQFFGPGTRLTVL.

This sequence joins TRBV7-9 and TRBJ2-7, with D tentatively TRBD1 (5 bases). The germline V gene has CDR1 SEHNR and CDR2 FQNEAQ (reference sequence). The CDR3 consists of 14 residues. V gave up 3 bases and J gave up 5 bases, with 14 bases separating them. CDR3: CASSLGQVVDEQYF. For the CDR3, the DNA is TGTGCCAGCAGCTTGGGGCAGGTAGTCGACGAGCAGTACTTC.

The chain couples TRBV9 to TRBJ2-7, with 8 bases lining up with TRBD1. Germline V gives CDR1 SGDLS, CDR2 YYNGEE. The CDR3 length is 16 residues. J was trimmed by 2 bases and V by 2 bases; bases with no gene match: 9. CDR3 region: CASSVGGGQDAYEQYF. CDR3 nucleotide sequence: TGTGCCAGCAGCGTTGGAGGGGGACAGGATGCCTACGAGCAGTACTTC.

The V and J genes are TRBV30 and TRBJ1-4; the D is unclear. Germline values: CDR1 GTSNPN, CDR2 SVGIG (reference sequence). With 1 base removed from V and 16 bases from J, the gap between germline ends came to 7 bases. This CDR3 region has 9 residues. In nucleotides, the CDR3 is TGTGCCTGGAGTGAGAGAAGGTTTTTT. Amino acids: CAWSERRFF. Full variable domain (missing parts from reference TRBV30 and TRBJ1-4): SQTIHQWPATLVQPVGSPLSLECTVEGTSNPNLYWYRQAAGRGLQLLFYSVGIGQISSEVPQNLSASRPQDRQFILSSKKLLLSDSGFYLCAWSERRFFGSGTQLSVL.

The rearrangement uses TRBV7-2 and TRBJ2-1; D is possibly TRBD2 (5 bases). CDR1 and CDR2 from the germline V gene are SGHTA and FQGNSA. This CDR3 is built from 13 residues. Trimming left V 5 bases short and J 5 bases short, with 10 bases between. The CDR3 sequence: CASSPGGHNEQFF. The CDR3 DNA sequence: TGTGCCAGCAGCCCCGGAGGCCACAATGAGCAGTTCTTC.

V usage is TRBV14 and J usage is TRBJ2-7; unclear D gene. Trimming stripped 0 bases from V and 6 bases from J, with 9 bases between. The CDR3 is 13 amino acids. Germline V CDR1 and CDR2: SGHDN, FVKESK. The CDR3 is CASSQDFGREQYF. The CDR3 DNA reads TGTGCCAGCAGCCAAGATTTTGGGCGCGAGCAGTACTTC.

V gene TRBV6-1 combines with J gene TRBJ2-3; D gene ambiguous. Germline V lookup: CDR1 MNHNS, CDR2 SASEGT. The CDR3 consists of 15 residues. V lost 1 base, J lost 6 bases, and 14 bases lay in between. The DNA for the CDR3 is TGTGCCAGCAGTGAAGTGGGGTGGGATGGGGATACGCAGTATTTT. The encoded protein is CASSEVGWDGDTQYF.

The J gene is TRBJ2-7, the V gene TRBV30, with D perhaps matching TRBD1 (5 bases). The germline V gene encodes CDR1 GTSNPN and CDR2 SVGIG (reference sequence). The CDR3 runs to 13 residues. V lost 2 bases, J lost 3 bases, and 11 bases lay in between. The CDR3 sequence is CAWSLQGLYEQYF. CDR3 nucleotides: TGTGCCTGGAGTCTCCAGGGCCTCTACGAGCAGTACTTC.

The chain carries TRBV6-6 and TRBJ1-2; a possible D gene is TRBD1 (5 bases). Germline lookup yields CDR1 MNHNY and CDR2 SVGAGI (reference sequence). Between the trimmed V and J ends, which lost 0 bases and 7 bases, there was a span of 12 bases. This CDR3 is 14 amino acids long. This CDR3 reads CASSYSDSGGGYTF. CDR3 sequence (DNA): TGTGCCAGCAGTTACTCAGATAGCGGGGGTGGCTACACCTTC.

The V and J genes are TRBV6-5 and TRBJ1-2; 12 nucleotides agree with TRBD1. The CDR3 covers 15 residues. Germline lookup yields CDR1 MNHEY and CDR2 SVGAGI. Losses at the gene ends were 7 bases for V and 7 bases for J; bases not matched to a gene: 10. The CDR3 nucleotides read TGTGCCAGCACCGCACCGGGACAGGGGGCGGGTGGCTACACCTTC. Protein product: CASTAPGQGAGGYTF.

The chain recombines TRBV19 with TRBJ1-2, with no clear D. Trimming pared 0 bases from V and 3 bases from J, leaving 11 bases between. The germline V gene has CDR1 LNHDA and CDR2 SQIVND (reference sequence). This CDR3 region has 15 residues. The CDR3 reads CASSIDGVGDYGYTF. CDR3 sequence (DNA): TGTGCCAGTAGTATAGATGGGGTCGGGGACTATGGCTACACCTTC.

The V gene is TRBV19, the J gene TRBJ2-3; D gene uncertain. Trimming left V 6 bases short and J 4 bases short, with 8 bases between. This CDR3 comprises 12 residues. Germline V gene sequence: CDR1 LNHDA, CDR2 SQIVND (reference sequence). Here the CDR3 DNA reads TGTGCCAGTAGCCGGGTCGCAGATACGCAGTATTTT. It codes for CASSRVADTQYF.

The chain combines TRBV7-2 with TRBJ1-5; D remains unclear. Germline CDR1 reads SGHTA; CDR2 reads FQGNSA. V lost 5 bases and J 3 bases, leaving 14 bases between the germline ends. CDR3 size: 15 residues. The CDR3: CASSLVTTLNQPQHF. In DNA, the CDR3 is TGTGCCAGCAGCCTAGTGACAACCCTCAATCAGCCCCAGCATTTT.

This chain uses TRBV9 with TRBJ2-1; possible D gene TRBD1, 6 bases. Germline-derived CDR1 and CDR2 are SGDLS and YYNGEE. The CDR3 is made up of 19 amino acids. Trimming shortened V by 0 bases and J by 4 bases, and 23 bases separated the two germline ends. CDR3 protein: CASSVANRVVGHSYNEQFF. The CDR3 DNA reads TGTGCCAGCAGCGTAGCGAACAGGGTTGTCGGCCATTCGTACAATGAGCAGTTCTTC.

About this clone itself: Other DNA sequences in this specimen translate into the identical CDR3. The chain carries TRBV5-1 and TRBJ2-7; 12 bases fit TRBD2. V lost 4 bases and J lost 2; bases outside the gene matches: 4. This CDR3 contains 15 residues. Germline loops: CDR1 SGHRS, CDR2 YFSETQ. Here the CDR3 DNA reads TGCGCCAGCAGCCCGGGACTAGCGGGCGCCTACGAGCAGTACTTC. It codes for CASSPGLAGAYEQYF.

The chain combines TRBV5-4 with TRBJ2-4, with 8 positions matching TRBD1. V shed 4 bases, J shed 0 bases, and the junction held 12 bases outside the gene matches. The CDR3 contains 18 residues. Germline V gene lookup returns CDR1 SGHNT and CDR2 YYREEE (reference sequence). The DNA for the CDR3 is TGTGCCAGCAGCCCGGACAGGGCGATCGGGCTAGCCAAAAACATTCAGTACTTC. It translates to CASSPDRAIGLAKNIQYF.

This clone has more than one count but fewer than ten. Other DNA sequences in this sample translate to the same CDR3. This chain links TRBV10-3 with TRBJ2-7; D uncertain. V gave up 0 bases and J gave up 7 bases, with 4 bases separating them. This CDR3 region has 11 residues. Looked up from germline, CDR1 is ENHRY and CDR2 is SYGVKD. Written as DNA, the CDR3 is TGTGCCATCAGTGAGTCGGGTGAGCAGTACTTC. It encodes CAISESGEQYF.

The chain joins TRBV6-5 to TRBJ2-1; no clear D. Trimming removed 1 base from V and 0 bases from J, with 4 bases in between. This CDR3 comprises 14 residues. Germline loops: CDR1 MNHEY, CDR2 SVGAGI. In nucleotides, the CDR3 is TGTGCCAGCAGTTACTACTACTCCTACAATGAGCAGTTCTTC. It translates to CASSYYYSYNEQFF.

About this clone itself: The same CDR3 is also encoded by other DNA sequences in this sample. The chain couples TRBV11-2 to TRBJ1-1; 8 positions agree with TRBD1. CDR1 SGHAT and CDR2 FQNNGV come from the germline V gene. The V gene end was trimmed by 6 bases and the J gene end by 6 bases; junction bases not matched to a gene: 6. The length of the CDR3 is 13 residues. DNA for the CDR3: TGTGCCAGCAGTTTCGACAGGGGCGCTGAAGCTTTCTTT. It yields the protein CASSFDRGAEAFF.

V and J are TRBV5-1 and TRBJ2-1, with 8 bases that match TRBD2. The V and J ends lost 2 bases and 4 bases, in that order; junction bases with no gene match: 5. Germline loops: CDR1 SGHRS, CDR2 YFSETQ. The CDR3 totals 15 residues. The CDR3: CASSLLAEMYNEQFF. The CDR3 DNA follows: TGCGCCAGCAGCTTACTAGCGGAAATGTACAATGAGCAGTTCTTC.